This T cell receptor (beta chain) was identified during a study of response to subunit inactivated influenza vaccine. Study-level points and caveats: T cells newly recruited by each seasonal influenza vaccination are few, the authors suggested.

TCRdb processed the RT-PCR reads anew with MiXCR; each CDR3 protein has one entry. The sample has approximately 490,000 distinct CDR3 sequences, under 8.5% seen once. There are 15 residues in the CDR3. The germline V gene encodes CDR1 SEHNR and CDR2 FQNEAQ (reference sequence). Trimming cost V 6 bases and J 6 bases, with 17 bases left between them. With respect to this clonotype: The antigen is unknown.

The gene calls are TRBV7-9 and TRBJ1-4; no reliable D call. The source material was PBMCs from blood, sampled roughly 24 months after vaccination. The clonotype was recovered from a man between 50 and 69 years old who received an inactivated influenza vaccine. CDR3 bases: TGTGCCAGCAGTCGCGATCTCCGGACTGATGAAAAACTGTTTTTT. Translated: CASSRDLRTDEKLFF.